These 9 T cell receptor beta chains originate from one sample sequenced in a study of T-cell memory formation after mild COVID-19. TCRdb fed the 5' RACE reads into MiXCR, producing one record per CDR3 protein. This sample carries roughly 580,000 distinct CDR3 sequences, 18% of them seen once, and the ten largest clones take around 12%. The sequenced sample was PBMCs or a T cell subset sorted from them (not recorded which). Source of these receptors: an adult woman who had mild COVID-19 (a few samples of this study predate the infection). Cell type and time point are not known.

V gene TRBV12-3 or TRBV12-4 combines with J gene TRBJ1-3; D remains unclear. Trimming took off 3 bases at V and 8 bases at J, with 5 bases between the two ends. The CDR3 runs to 11 residues. CDR3 protein: CASSFRYTIYF. The DNA of the CDR3 is TGTGCCAGCAGTTTCAGATACACCATATATTTT.

This chain joins TRBV5-1 and TRBJ2-2; a possible D gene is TRBD1 (6 bases). V dropped 2 bases and J dropped 5 bases, with 16 bases sitting between them. The CDR3 totals 16 residues. Germline CDR1 is SGHRS and CDR2 is YFSETQ. The CDR3 sequence: CASSFTGLVWTGELFF. The CDR3, as DNA: TGCGCCAGCAGCTTTACAGGGTTGGTGTGGACCGGGGAGCTGTTTTTT. Supplemented by reference TRBV5-1 and TRBJ2-2, the full variable domain reads KAGVTQTPRYLIKTRGQQVTLSCSPISGHRSVSWYQQTPGQGLQFLFEYFSETQRNKGNFPGRFSGRQFSNSRSEMNVSTLELGDSALYLCASSFTGLVWTGELFFGEGSRLTVL.

This clonotype was counted between two and nine times. This sequence joins TRBV5-5 and TRBJ1-2, with D possibly TRBD1 on 5 matching bases. Germline loops: CDR1 SGHKS, CDR2 YYEKEE (reference sequence). The germline V and J ends were trimmed by 2 bases and 7 bases, with 15 bases remaining between them. The CDR3 consists of 14 residues. As DNA, the CDR3 is TGTGCCAGCAGCTTCTTGGTGGCAGGGTCTGGCTACACCTTC. Translated: CASSFLVAGSGYTF.

This clonotype was seen repeatedly, ten times or more. The V call is TRBV19, the J call TRBJ2-6, with D perhaps matching TRBD2 (5 bases). Germline V lookup: CDR1 LNHDA, CDR2 SQIVND (reference sequence). V shed 2 bases and J shed 0 bases, with 11 bases lying between them. The CDR3 runs to 17 residues. CDR3 in DNA: TGTGCCAGTAGTATACCTCCCCGGGACTCTGGGGCCAACGTCCTGACTTTC. Protein: CASSIPPRDSGANVLTF.

The chain couples TRBV27 to TRBJ1-6; 9 bases agree with TRBD1. The V and J ends lost 6 bases and 9 bases, in that order; junction bases with no gene match: 6. Germline CDR1 and CDR2: MNHEY and SMNVEV (reference sequence). CDR3 size: 14 residues. Written as DNA, the CDR3 is TGTGCCAGCAGGGGACAGGGCGACAGTTCACCCCTCCACTTT. Translating it yields CASRGQGDSSPLHF.

This chain uses TRBV5-6 with TRBJ2-7; D perhaps matches TRBD2 (6 bases). Germline loops: CDR1 SGHDT, CDR2 YYEEEE. CDR3 length: 14 residues. Trimming left V 2 bases short and J 12 bases short, with 21 bases between. The CDR3 loop reads CASSFFIQRAGPYF. The DNA for the CDR3 is TGTGCCAGCAGCTTTTTCATCCAGCGGGCAGGACCGTACTTC.

This chain connects TRBV7-2 to TRBJ1-3; 10 nucleotides match TRBD1. CDR1 and CDR2 (germline): SGHTA, FQGNSA. The CDR3 is 15 residues long. The J segment lost 4 bases and the V segment lost 8 bases, leaving 8 bases of the junction unmatched. The chain's CDR3 is CASGRDRGPGNTIYF. The CDR3 nucleotides read TGTGCCAGCGGGCGAGACAGGGGGCCAGGAAACACCATATATTTT.

The chain has TRBV20-1 and TRBJ1-1; no clear D gene. This CDR3 has 12 amino acids. V lost 6 bases and J 5 bases, leaving 13 bases between the germline ends. Germline values: CDR1 DFQATT, CDR2 SNEGSKA (reference sequence). CDR3: CSAEIKWTEAFF. Here the CDR3 DNA reads TGCAGTGCCGAAATTAAGTGGACTGAAGCTTTCTTT.

J is TRBJ2-3 and V is TRBV5-1, with D perhaps TRBD1 or TRBD2 (5 bases each). Germline loops: CDR1 SGHRS, CDR2 YFSETQ. V was clipped by 3 bases and J by 2 bases, with 13 bases between them. The CDR3 runs 15 residues. The DNA of the CDR3 is TGCGCCAGCAGCTCATGGGACGGCTCCACAGATACGCAGTATTTT. It yields the protein CASSSWDGSTDTQYF.